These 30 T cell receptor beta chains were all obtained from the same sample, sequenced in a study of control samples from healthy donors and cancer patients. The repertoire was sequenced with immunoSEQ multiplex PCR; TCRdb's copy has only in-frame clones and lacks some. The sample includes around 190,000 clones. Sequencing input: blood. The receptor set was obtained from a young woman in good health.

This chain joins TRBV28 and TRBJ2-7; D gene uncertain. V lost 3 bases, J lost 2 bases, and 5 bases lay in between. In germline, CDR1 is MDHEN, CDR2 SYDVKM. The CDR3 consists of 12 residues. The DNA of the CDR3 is TGTGCCAGCAGTTTCCTACCCTACGAGCAGTACTTC. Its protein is CASSFLPYEQYF. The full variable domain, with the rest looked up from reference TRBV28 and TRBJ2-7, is DVKVTQSSRYLVKRTGEKVFLECVQDMDHENMFWYRQDPGLGLRLIYFSYDVKMKEKGDIPEGYSVSREKKERFSLILESASTNQTSMYLCASSFLPYEQYFGPGTRLTVT.

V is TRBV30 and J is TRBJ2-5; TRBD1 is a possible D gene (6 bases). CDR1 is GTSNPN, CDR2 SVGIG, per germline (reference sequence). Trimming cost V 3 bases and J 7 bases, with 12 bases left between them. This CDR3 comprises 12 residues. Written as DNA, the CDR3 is TGTGCCTGGAGGGGGGCCTTCTTGACCCAGTACTTC. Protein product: CAWRGAFLTQYF.

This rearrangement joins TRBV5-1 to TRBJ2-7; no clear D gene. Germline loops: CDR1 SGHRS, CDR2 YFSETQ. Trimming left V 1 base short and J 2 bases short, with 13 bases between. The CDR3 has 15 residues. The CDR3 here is CASSLIGSAAYEQYF. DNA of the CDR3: TGCGCCAGCAGCTTGATAGGGTCAGCCGCCTACGAGCAGTACTTC.

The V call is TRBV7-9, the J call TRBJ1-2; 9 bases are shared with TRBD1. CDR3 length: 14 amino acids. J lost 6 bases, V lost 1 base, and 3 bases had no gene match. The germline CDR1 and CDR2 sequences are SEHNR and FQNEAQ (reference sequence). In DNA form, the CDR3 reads TGTGCCAGCAGCTTAGGGGGGACAGGGAATGGCTACACCTTC. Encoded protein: CASSLGGTGNGYTF. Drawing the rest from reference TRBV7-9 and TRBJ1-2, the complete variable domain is DTGVSQNPRHKITKRGQNVTFRCDPISEHNRLYWYRQTLGQGPEFLTYFQNEAQLEKSRLLSDRFSAERPKGSFSTLEIQRTEQGDSAMYLCASSLGGTGNGYTFGSGTRLTVV.

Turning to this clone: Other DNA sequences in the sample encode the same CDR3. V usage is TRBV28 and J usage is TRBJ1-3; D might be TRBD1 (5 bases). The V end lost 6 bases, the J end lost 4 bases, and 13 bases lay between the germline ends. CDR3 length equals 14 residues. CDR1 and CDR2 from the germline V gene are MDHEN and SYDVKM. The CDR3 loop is CASSRGGTGNTIYF. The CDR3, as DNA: TGTGCCAGCAGCCGGGGGGGTACAGGAAACACCATATATTTT.

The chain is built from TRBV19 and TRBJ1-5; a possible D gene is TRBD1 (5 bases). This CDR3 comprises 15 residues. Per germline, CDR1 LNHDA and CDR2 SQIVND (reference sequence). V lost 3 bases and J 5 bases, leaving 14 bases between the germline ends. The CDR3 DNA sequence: TGTGCCAGTAGTATCCAGCGGGGCGGTGATCAGCCCCAGCATTTT. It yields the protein CASSIQRGGDQPQHF.

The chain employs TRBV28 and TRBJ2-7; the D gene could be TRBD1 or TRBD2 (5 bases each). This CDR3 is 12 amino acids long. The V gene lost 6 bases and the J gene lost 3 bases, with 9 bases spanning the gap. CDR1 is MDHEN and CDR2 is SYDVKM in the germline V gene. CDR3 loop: CASRRGRYEQYF. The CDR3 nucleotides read TGTGCCAGCAGACGGGGCCGCTACGAGCAGTACTTC. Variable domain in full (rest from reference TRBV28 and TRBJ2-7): DVKVTQSSRYLVKRTGEKVFLECVQDMDHENMFWYRQDPGLGLRLIYFSYDVKMKEKGDIPEGYSVSREKKERFSLILESASTNQTSMYLCASRRGRYEQYFGPGTRLTVT.

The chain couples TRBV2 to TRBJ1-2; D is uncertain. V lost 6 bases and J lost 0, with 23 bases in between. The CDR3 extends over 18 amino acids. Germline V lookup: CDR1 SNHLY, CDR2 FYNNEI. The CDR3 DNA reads TGTGCCAGCAGCCCCCGGATCGGGCGGCCTAATACTAACTATGGCTACACCTTC. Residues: CASSPRIGRPNTNYGYTF.

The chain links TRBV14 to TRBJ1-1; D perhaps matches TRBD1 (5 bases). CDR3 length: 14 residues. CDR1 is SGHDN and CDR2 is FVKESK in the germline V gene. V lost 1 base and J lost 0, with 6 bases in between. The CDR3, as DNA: TGTGCCAGCAGCCAAGCAGGGATGAACACTGAAGCTTTCTTT. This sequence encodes CASSQAGMNTEAFF.

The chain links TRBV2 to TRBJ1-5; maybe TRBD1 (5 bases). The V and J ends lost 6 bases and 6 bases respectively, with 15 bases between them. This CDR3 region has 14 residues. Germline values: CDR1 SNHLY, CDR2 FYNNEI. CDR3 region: CASSRGGGIQPQHF. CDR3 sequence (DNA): TGTGCCAGCAGCCGGGGGGGAGGGATTCAGCCCCAGCATTTT.

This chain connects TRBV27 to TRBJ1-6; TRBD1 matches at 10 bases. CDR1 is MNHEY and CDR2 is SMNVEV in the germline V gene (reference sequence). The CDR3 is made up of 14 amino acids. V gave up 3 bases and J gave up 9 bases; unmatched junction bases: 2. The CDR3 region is CASSLGQGISPLHF. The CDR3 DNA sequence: TGTGCCAGCAGTTTGGGACAGGGGATTTCACCCCTCCACTTT.

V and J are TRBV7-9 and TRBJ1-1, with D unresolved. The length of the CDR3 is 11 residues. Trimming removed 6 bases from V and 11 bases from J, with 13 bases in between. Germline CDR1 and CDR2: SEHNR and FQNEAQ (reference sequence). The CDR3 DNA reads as TGTGCCAGCAGGTTCACCCGAGAGGCTTTCTTT. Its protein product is CASRFTREAFF.

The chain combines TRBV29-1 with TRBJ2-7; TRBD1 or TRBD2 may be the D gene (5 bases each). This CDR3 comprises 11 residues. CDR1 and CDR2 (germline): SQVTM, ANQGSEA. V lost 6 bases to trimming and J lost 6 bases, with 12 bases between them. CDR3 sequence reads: CSVGRGGEQYF. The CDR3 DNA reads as TGCAGCGTGGGGCGAGGAGGCGAGCAGTACTTC.

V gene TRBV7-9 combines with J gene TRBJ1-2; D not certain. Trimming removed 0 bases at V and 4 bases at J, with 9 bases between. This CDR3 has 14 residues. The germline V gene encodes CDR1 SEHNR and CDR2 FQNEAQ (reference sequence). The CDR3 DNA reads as TGTGCCAGCAGCTTAGCGGCGGGCCCCTATGGCTACACCTTC. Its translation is CASSLAAGPYGYTF.

CDR3 in DNA: TGTGCCAGCAGTCGGAGGGGCACCCTTAGAGAAGCTTTCTTT. Amino acids: CASSRRGTLREAFF. The rearrangement joins TRBV21-1 to TRBJ1-1. TRBV21-1 is flagged as a pseudogene. CDR3 length: 14 residues.

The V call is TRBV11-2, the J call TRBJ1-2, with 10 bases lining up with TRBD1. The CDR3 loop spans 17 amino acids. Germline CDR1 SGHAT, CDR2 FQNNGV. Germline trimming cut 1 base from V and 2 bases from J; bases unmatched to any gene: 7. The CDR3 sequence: CASSLGGTGATNYGYTF. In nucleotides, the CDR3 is TGTGCCAGCAGCTTAGGAGGGACAGGGGCGACGAACTATGGCTACACCTTC.

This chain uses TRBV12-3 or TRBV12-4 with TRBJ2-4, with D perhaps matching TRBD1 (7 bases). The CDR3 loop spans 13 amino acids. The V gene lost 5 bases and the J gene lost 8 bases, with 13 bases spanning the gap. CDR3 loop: CASSRTGGDIQYF. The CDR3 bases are TGTGCCAGCAGTCGGACAGGCGGGGACATTCAGTACTTC.

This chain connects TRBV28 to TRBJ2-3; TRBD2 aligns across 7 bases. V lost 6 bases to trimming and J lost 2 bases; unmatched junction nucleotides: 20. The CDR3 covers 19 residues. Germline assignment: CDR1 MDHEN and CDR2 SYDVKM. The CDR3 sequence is CASRRRRNRLAGNTDTQYF. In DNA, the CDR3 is TGTGCCAGCAGGAGGAGGAGGAACCGACTAGCCGGTAACACAGATACGCAGTATTTT.

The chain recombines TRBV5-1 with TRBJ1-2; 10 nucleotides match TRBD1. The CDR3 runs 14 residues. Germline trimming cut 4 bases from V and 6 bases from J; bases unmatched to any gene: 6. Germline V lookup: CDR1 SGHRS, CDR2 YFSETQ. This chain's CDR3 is CASSRTGGTNGYTF. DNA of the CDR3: TGCGCCAGCAGCCGGACAGGGGGAACGAATGGCTACACCTTC. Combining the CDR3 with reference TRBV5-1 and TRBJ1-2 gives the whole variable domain KAGVTQTPRYLIKTRGQQVTLSCSPISGHRSVSWYQQTPGQGLQFLFEYFSETQRNKGNFPGRFSGRQFSNSRSEMNVSTLELGDSALYLCASSRTGGTNGYTFGSGTRLTVV.

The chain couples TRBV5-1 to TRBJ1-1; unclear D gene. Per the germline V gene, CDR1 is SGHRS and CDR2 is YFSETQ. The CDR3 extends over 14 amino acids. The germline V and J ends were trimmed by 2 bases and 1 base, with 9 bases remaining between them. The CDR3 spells CASSFGAGNTEAFF. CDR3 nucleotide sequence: TGCGCCAGCAGCTTTGGTGCGGGGAACACTGAAGCTTTCTTT.

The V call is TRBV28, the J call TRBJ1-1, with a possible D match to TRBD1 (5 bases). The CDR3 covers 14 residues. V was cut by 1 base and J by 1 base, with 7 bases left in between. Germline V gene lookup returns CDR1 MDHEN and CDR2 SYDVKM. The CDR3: CASSLSGTNTEAFF. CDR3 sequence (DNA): TGTGCCAGCAGTTTATCAGGGACGAACACTGAAGCTTTCTTT.

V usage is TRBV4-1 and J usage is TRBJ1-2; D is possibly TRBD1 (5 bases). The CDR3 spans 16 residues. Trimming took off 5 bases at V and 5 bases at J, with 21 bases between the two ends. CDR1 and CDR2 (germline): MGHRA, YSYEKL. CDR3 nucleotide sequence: TGCGCCAGCAGCATAAGTACGGGCCTTCAGGGATATGGCTACACCTTC. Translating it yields CASSISTGLQGYGYTF.

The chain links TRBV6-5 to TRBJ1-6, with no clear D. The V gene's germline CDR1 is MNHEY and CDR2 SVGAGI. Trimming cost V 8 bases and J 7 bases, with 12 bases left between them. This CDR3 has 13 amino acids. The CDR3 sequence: CASGPHPNSPLHF. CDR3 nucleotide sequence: TGTGCCAGCGGACCCCACCCCAATTCACCCCTCCACTTT.

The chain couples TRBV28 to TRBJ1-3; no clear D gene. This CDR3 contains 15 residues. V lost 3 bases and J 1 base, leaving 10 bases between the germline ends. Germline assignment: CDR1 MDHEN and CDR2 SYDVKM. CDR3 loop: CASSFRGSSGNTIYF. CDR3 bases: TGTGCCAGCAGTTTTCGGGGATCATCTGGAAACACCATATATTTT.

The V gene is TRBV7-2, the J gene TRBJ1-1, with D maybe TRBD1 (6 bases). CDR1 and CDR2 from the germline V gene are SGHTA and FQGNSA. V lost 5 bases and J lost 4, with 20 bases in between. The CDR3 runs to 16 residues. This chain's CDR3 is CASSPSTGSGLTEAFF. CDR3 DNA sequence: TGTGCCAGCAGCCCGTCTACAGGGTCTGGTCTCACTGAAGCTTTCTTT.

Written as DNA, the CDR3 is TGTGCCAGCAGCTTGGACGGGGGTAGCTGGAAGACCCAGTACTTC. Its translation is CASSLDGGSWKTQYF. The chain joins TRBV5-5 to TRBJ2-5; maybe TRBD2 (6 bases). CDR1 SGHKS and CDR2 YYEKEE come from the germline V gene (reference sequence). V lost 0 bases, J lost 6 bases, and 15 bases lay in between. The CDR3 sequence is 15 residues long.

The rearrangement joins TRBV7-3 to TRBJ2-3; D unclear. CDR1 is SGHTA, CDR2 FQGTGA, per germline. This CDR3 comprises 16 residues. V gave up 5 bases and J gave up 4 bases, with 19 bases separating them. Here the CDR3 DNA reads TGTGCCAGCAGCCGACGACTGACTGGTTCGGCAGATACGCAGTATTTT. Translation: CASSRRLTGSADTQYF.

The CDR3 is CASSDLGSSTEAFF. The CDR3 bases are TGTGCCAGCAGTGACTTGGGGAGTTCCACTGAAGCTTTCTTT. The rearrangement links TRBV2 to TRBJ1-1; unclear D gene. CDR3 length equals 14 residues. Trimming pared 3 bases from V and 4 bases from J, leaving 12 bases between. The germline CDR1 and CDR2 sequences are SNHLY and FYNNEI.

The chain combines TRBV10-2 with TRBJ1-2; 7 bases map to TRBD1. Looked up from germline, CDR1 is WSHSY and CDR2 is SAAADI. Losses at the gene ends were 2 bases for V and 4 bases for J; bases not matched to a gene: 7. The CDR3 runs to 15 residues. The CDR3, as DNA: TGCGCCAGCAGTGAGCGGAGGGGGCTAAGCTATGGCTACACCTTC. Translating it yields CASSERRGLSYGYTF.

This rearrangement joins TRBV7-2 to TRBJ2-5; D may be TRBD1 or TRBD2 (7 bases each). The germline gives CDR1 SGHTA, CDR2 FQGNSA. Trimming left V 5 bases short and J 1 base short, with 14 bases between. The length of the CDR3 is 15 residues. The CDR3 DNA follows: TGTGCCAGCAGCCCAGGGGGGGTAGGCCAAGAGACCCAGTACTTC. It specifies CASSPGGVGQETQYF.